This TCR beta chain was obtained from a study of cytomegalovirus exposure and HLA in healthy donors. The PCR had 60 Vbeta and 13 Jbeta primers. TCRdb's table, derived via immunoSEQ multiplex PCR, lists solely in-frame clones and lacks some. The data show 100,000 to 150,000 clones, with over 70% seen just once and 3.3% held by the top ten. This clone was observed once. The germline CDR1 and CDR2 sequences are MNHEY and SVGAGI. Trimming cost V 4 bases and J 2 bases, with 11 bases left between them. The CDR3 totals 15 residues. Source material: PBMCs. This TCR derives from a woman in her 50s in good health and CMV-seronegative. This rearrangement joins TRBV6-5 to TRBJ1-4, with a tentative D call TRBD1 (5 bases). The DNA of the CDR3 is TGTGCCAGCAGTTCCCACAGGAAGACTAATGAAAAACTGTTTTTT. Translated, it gives CASSSHRKTNEKLFF.